Reported below is one TCR beta chain. Clones were read by immunoSEQ multiplex PCR, and TCRdb kept only the in-frame ones, dropping some. The sample shows about 49,000 clones, 60% to 80% of them seen only once. These data belong to a study of radiotherapy plus CTLA-4 blockade in lung cancer. Study details: Objective responses were documented in about 19% of patients, with disease control in approximately 31%.

The CDR3 is 16 residues long. Germline V gene sequence: CDR1 SGHRS, CDR2 YFSETQ. The V segment lost 4 bases and the J segment 3 bases; nucleotides outside the gene matches: 6. The chain joins TRBV5-1 to TRBJ2-2; the match to TRBD1 covers 10 bases. Sequencing used peripheral blood, obtained from a patient treated with radiotherapy plus ipilimumab. The receptor comes from a human donor with non-small cell lung cancer who had stable disease on radiotherapy plus ipilimumab. CDR3 in amino acids: CASSSRDRGDTGELFF. The CDR3 nucleotides read TGCGCCAGCAGCAGTCGGGACAGGGGTGACACCGGGGAGCTGTTTTTT. Complete variable domain (other parts from reference TRBV5-1 and TRBJ2-2): KAGVTQTPRYLIKTRGQQVTLSCSPISGHRSVSWYQQTPGQGLQFLFEYFSETQRNKGNFPGRFSGRQFSNSRSEMNVSTLELGDSALYLCASSSRDRGDTGELFFGEGSRLTVL.